The T cell receptor beta chain under discussion was sequenced for a study of OX40 agonist ivuxolimab in advanced cancers. Study-level background: It was ivuxolimab, an agonistic anti-OX40 (CD134) antibody, that patients were treated with. Patients enrolled in dose escalation were diagnosed with hepatocellular carcinoma, melanoma, renal cell or head and neck cancer. Participants, 65% to 85% male, averaged about 56 years of age, ranging from roughly 20 to 85. Study-wide findings and caveats: Expansion of clones was among the lowest in partial responders at 0.1-3.0 mg/kg.

Produced via immunoSEQ multiplex PCR; TCRdb's table is partial and in-frame only. This sample carries about 110,000 clones, about nine tenths of them seen once, and the ten largest clones take approximately 0.5%. For this clone: Its antigen is unidentified.

The sequence was obtained from an adult with an advanced solid tumor such as melanoma, head and neck, liver or kidney cancer. The material sequenced was CD4+ or CD8+ T cells sorted from blood, taken in a trial of the OX40 agonist ivuxolimab.

The CDR3 DNA reads as TGTGCCAGCTCACCCCAGGAGCCTACCAAAAACATTCAGTACTTC. Protein sequence: CASSPQEPTKNIQYF. This chain joins TRBV18 and TRBJ2-4; D remains unclear. Per germline, CDR1 KGHSH and CDR2 LQKENI. V lost 3 bases, J lost 2 bases, and 11 bases lay in between. This CDR3 has 15 residues.